This section outlines one TCR beta chain sequence together with its context. Its matching antigen is unknown. The record originates from a study of OX40 agonist ivuxolimab in advanced cancers. Study information: Averaging around 60 years in age, with a range of about 23 to 85, the cohort was about 86% male. Patients achieving partial responses numbered three: one hepatocellular carcinoma case and two cutaneous melanoma cases. Findings and limits, study-wide: The study found that CD8+ T cells averaged more expanded clones than CD4+.

Only in-frame clones appear in the TCRdb table, and some are missing; sequencing was by immunoSEQ multiplex PCR. The top ten clones hold roughly 2.6% of a sample with tens of thousands of clones, 86% of them seen once. Blood was sampled at baseline, cycle 4 day 1, and cycle 7 day 1. Sample: CD4+ or CD8+ T cells sorted from blood, taken in a trial of the OX40 agonist ivuxolimab. This sequence originates from an adult with an advanced solid tumor such as melanoma, head and neck, liver or kidney cancer.

The CDR3 DNA follows: TGTGCCAGCAGTTACTCGAAACAGCCATTTAACTATGGCTACACCTTC. It encodes CASSYSKQPFNYGYTF. V and J are TRBV6-6 and TRBJ1-2, with D hard to call. V was trimmed by 0 bases and J by 1 base, leaving 12 bases between them. This CDR3 contains 16 residues. CDR1 MNHNY and CDR2 SVGAGI come from the germline V gene (reference sequence).